This TCR beta chain was documented in a study of T cells in Graves' hyperthyroidism and ophthalmopathy. This clonotype appeared a few times. Its specificity is unknown. The V gene's germline CDR1 is LGHDT and CDR2 YNNKEL (reference sequence). Trimming stripped 3 bases from V and 6 bases from J, with 14 bases between. This CDR3 has 14 amino acids. Researchers took RNA transcripts and amplified the TCR beta CDR3 regions from them. Researchers ran a first-round RT-PCR on the TCR CDR3 using the HTBI primer set. TCRdb analysed the multiplex PCR reads with MiXCR anew, one entry per CDR3 protein. The sample contains hundreds of thousands of distinct CDR3 sequences, over 15% of which appear only once. Study-wide points: Also found in blood were most expanded thyroid clonotypes above 0.001.

Patients were aged 18 to 65, had disease duration under 2 months, and had newly diagnosed hyperthyroidism. The study based diagnoses on clinical symptoms, serum thyroxine and TRAb, thyroid ultrasound and orbital computed tomography. Material for sequencing was blood. This chain uses TRBV3-1 with TRBJ1-1; perhaps TRBD1 as D (5 bases). The clonotype comes from a woman between 18 and 29 years old with Graves' hyperthyroidism. Here the CDR3 reads CASSQAGGVAEAFF. The CDR3 DNA reads as TGTGCCAGCAGCCAGGCGGGGGGGGTTGCTGAAGCTTTCTTT.